This record concerns one TCR beta chain sequence. Its antigen is currently unknown. The germline CDR1 and CDR2 sequences are SNHLY and FYNNEI. The CDR3 is 17 residues long. Losses at the gene ends were 4 bases for V and 8 bases for J; bases not matched to a gene: 12. The data belong to a study of OX40 agonist ivuxolimab in advanced cancers. Study results and limitations: The antigens recognized by the expanded peripheral T cells, that is their antigen specificity, were not determined.

Repertoires were generated with immunoSEQ multiplex PCR, while TCRdb's copy carries only in-frame clones and drops some. The sample comprises about 80,000 clones, around 94% of which are singletons, and approximately 10% rests with the top ten. This chain links TRBV2 with TRBJ1-4; 11 bases agree with TRBD1. The clonotype originates from an adult with an advanced solid tumor such as melanoma, head and neck, liver or kidney cancer. The material was CD4+ or CD8+ T cells sorted from blood, obtained in a trial of the OX40 agonist ivuxolimab. CDR3 nucleotides: TGTGCCAGCAGTGGCGGACAGGGGGCGGATAGTGGAGAAAAACTGTTTTTT. Its protein product is CASSGGQGADSGEKLFF. Full variable domain (rest looked up from reference TRBV2 and TRBJ1-4): EPEVTQTPSHQVTQMGQEVILRCVPISNHLYFYWYRQILGQKVEFLVSFYNNEISEKSEIFDDQFSVERPDGSNFTLKIRSTKLEDSAMYFCASSGGQGADSGEKLFFGSGTQLSVL.